The next 4 T cell receptor beta chains were all read from a single sample in a study of CD8+ T cells in alopecia areata. RNA extraction was followed by reverse transcription into cDNA, which acted as the sequencing template. The data were produced by immunoSEQ multiplex PCR, yet TCRdb's version contains in-frame clones alone and is incomplete. This table holds tens of thousands of clones, roughly 60% found once. The material was CD8+ T cells sorted from blood, obtained at week 0. The receptors shown here come from a human donor with alopecia areata.

V and J are TRBV29-1 and TRBJ2-3; D gene unclear. The CDR3 totals 13 residues. The V end lost 0 bases, the J end lost 2 bases, and 6 bases lay between the germline ends. CDR1 and CDR2 (germline): SQVTM, ANQGSEA. The CDR3 region is CSVEEGYTDTQYF. As DNA, the CDR3 is TGCAGCGTTGAAGAAGGCTACACAGATACGCAGTATTTT.

Here the CDR3 DNA reads TGTGCCAGCAGTCCCGGGACAGGATATACCTACGAGCAGTACTTC. Encoded protein: CASSPGTGYTYEQYF. The gene calls are TRBV6-5 and TRBJ2-7, with 8 positions matching TRBD1. The length of the CDR3 is 15 residues. Germline V gene lookup returns CDR1 MNHEY and CDR2 SVGAGI. After removal of 5 bases from V and 2 bases from J, the junction contained 8 bases not matched to a gene.

V gene TRBV27 combines with J gene TRBJ1-1, with D perhaps TRBD1 (6 bases). CDR3 size: 15 residues. Germline lookup yields CDR1 MNHEY and CDR2 SMNVEV (reference sequence). Trimming cost V 5 bases and J 5 bases, with 18 bases left between them. This CDR3 is CASSLVRGGGTEAFF. CDR3 in DNA: TGTGCCAGCAGTCTAGTCAGGGGAGGAGGGACTGAAGCTTTCTTT.

The chain links TRBV4-1 to TRBJ2-7; the match to TRBD2 covers 8 bases. The V gene's germline CDR1 is MGHRA and CDR2 YSYEKL. The trim removed 4 bases at V and 1 base at J, leaving 0 bases unmatched. This CDR3 is 13 amino acids long. DNA for the CDR3: TGCGCCAGCAGCCTAGCGGGATCCTACGAGCAGTACTTC. It yields the protein CASSLAGSYEQYF.